These 10 T cell receptor beta chains originate from one sample sequenced in a study of blood T cell repertoires in COVID-19. The data were produced by immunoSEQ multiplex PCR, yet TCRdb's version contains in-frame clones alone and is incomplete. The repertoire holds tens of thousands of clones, with 79% as singletons. The sample comprised peripheral blood. These TCRs come from a man in his 60s with acute or convalescent COVID-19.

This clone has more than one count but fewer than ten. The rearrangement uses TRBV19 and TRBJ1-5; 10 bases align to TRBD1. The CDR3 sequence is 14 residues long. Trimming at V came to 5 bases and at J to 6 bases, leaving 4 bases not matched to a gene. CDR1 is LNHDA and CDR2 is SQIVND in the germline V gene (reference sequence). CDR3: CASSSGDRGQPQHF. CDR3 in DNA: TGTGCCAGTAGTTCGGGGGACAGGGGTCAGCCCCAGCATTTT.

The chain combines TRBV27 with TRBJ1-2; no clear D gene. Germline loops: CDR1 MNHEY, CDR2 SMNVEV (reference sequence). Trimming pared 0 bases from V and 1 base from J, leaving 12 bases between. The CDR3 extends over 16 amino acids. This CDR3 is CASSLSAGEYNYGYTF. Here the CDR3 DNA reads TGTGCCAGCAGTTTATCGGCCGGGGAATATAACTATGGCTACACCTTC.

The V gene is TRBV2, the J gene TRBJ2-1; 12 bases line up with TRBD2. V gave up 5 bases and J gave up 0 bases; unmatched junction bases: 20. This CDR3 contains 22 residues. CDR1 and CDR2 from the germline V gene are SNHLY and FYNNEI. CDR3 protein: CASSHPGLAGLPDASSYNEQFF. CDR3 DNA sequence: TGTGCCAGCAGTCACCCGGGACTAGCGGGCCTCCCCGACGCTAGCTCCTACAATGAGCAGTTCTTC.

The V and J genes are TRBV27 and TRBJ1-1, with TRBD1 as a possible D gene (5 bases). This CDR3 has 14 amino acids. Trimming took off 8 bases at V and 2 bases at J, with 15 bases between the two ends. Per the germline V gene, CDR1 is MNHEY and CDR2 is SMNVEV (reference sequence). The CDR3 sequence is CASAPRRGNTEAFF. The CDR3 region has the DNA TGTGCCAGCGCTCCCAGGAGGGGAAACACTGAAGCTTTCTTT.

This rearrangement joins TRBV5-1 to TRBJ2-3; the D gene is possibly TRBD1 (5 bases). Deletions cut 4 bases from V and 2 bases from J, with 17 bases between. This CDR3 has 16 amino acids. The V gene's germline CDR1 is SGHRS and CDR2 YFSETQ. The CDR3 DNA sequence: TGCGCCAGCAGCCCCCGGACAACAACCCCCACAGATACGCAGTATTTT. It codes for CASSPRTTTPTDTQYF. Drawing the rest from reference TRBV5-1 and TRBJ2-3, the complete variable domain is KAGVTQTPRYLIKTRGQQVTLSCSPISGHRSVSWYQQTPGQGLQFLFEYFSETQRNKGNFPGRFSGRQFSNSRSEMNVSTLELGDSALYLCASSPRTTTPTDTQYFGPGTRLTVL.

The chain couples TRBV28 to TRBJ2-7; D unclear. With 6 bases removed from V and 5 bases from J, the gap between germline ends came to 8 bases. Germline V gene lookup returns CDR1 MDHEN and CDR2 SYDVKM. CDR3 length equals 11 residues. CDR3 residues: CASRGWDEQYF. The CDR3 coding sequence is TGTGCCAGCAGGGGCTGGGACGAGCAGTACTTC.

V usage is TRBV25-1 and J usage is TRBJ2-2, with D perhaps TRBD1 (6 bases). Between the trimmed V and J ends, which lost 4 bases and 5 bases, there was a span of 14 bases. The CDR3 consists of 15 residues. In germline, CDR1 is MGHDK, CDR2 SYGVNS. The CDR3 reads CASSVQGPVTGELFF. The CDR3 nucleotides are TGTGCCAGCAGTGTACAGGGACCTGTAACCGGGGAGCTGTTTTTT.

CDR3 residues: CASRIGGRGITGYTF. The CDR3 DNA sequence: TGTGCCAGCAGAATCGGAGGCAGAGGTATCACTGGCTACACCTTC. The chain is built from TRBV6-5 and TRBJ1-2; no reliable D call. This CDR3 contains 15 residues. The germline V gene encodes CDR1 MNHEY and CDR2 SVGAGI. V was clipped by 6 bases and J by 7 bases, with 21 bases between them.

This rearrangement joins TRBV18 to TRBJ2-1; TRBD2 agrees at 11 bases. J was trimmed by 4 bases and V by 4 bases; bases with no gene match: 6. Germline V gene lookup returns CDR1 KGHSH and CDR2 LQKENI. This CDR3 is 16 amino acids long. CDR3 DNA: TGTGCCAGCTCACTGGGGACTAGCGGAGCGTACAATGAGCAGTTCTTC. Amino acid sequence: CASSLGTSGAYNEQFF. Variable domain in full (rest from reference TRBV18 and TRBJ2-1): NAGVMQNPRHLVRRRGQEARLRCSPMKGHSHVYWYRQLPEEGLKFMVYLQKENIIDESGMPKERFSAEFPKEGPSILRIQQVVRGDSAAYFCASSLGTSGAYNEQFFGPGTRLTVL.

The V gene is TRBV18, the J gene TRBJ2-1; D remains ambiguous. CDR1 KGHSH and CDR2 LQKENI come from the germline V gene. This CDR3 is built from 14 residues. V lost 0 bases and J 6 bases, leaving 9 bases between the germline ends. The CDR3 DNA follows: TGTGCCAGCTCACCACCGTCGGGTGCCAATGAGCAGTTCTTC. Translated: CASSPPSGANEQFF.